The entry below gives a single T cell receptor (beta chain) sequence along with its context. What it recognizes is unknown. Vbeta (60) and Jbeta (13) primers were used in the PCR. Profiled with immunoSEQ multiplex PCR; TCRdb holds only in-frame clones, not every one. Of around 76,000 clones listed, 73% are singletons. This sample is part of a study of cytomegalovirus exposure and HLA in healthy donors. Turning to the study itself: Among roughly 190 million T cells, an earlier analysis found roughly 100 million unique TCR beta sequences. Overall study findings and caveats: It was reportedly the case that the classifier diagnosed cytomegalovirus status with high specificity and sensitivity. Later analysis identified a missense DCLRE1C variant that was linked to TCR beta V- and J-gene trimming.

CDR1 is SGDLS and CDR2 is YYNGEE in the germline V gene. V was shortened by 6 bases and J by 3 bases, with 15 bases between the two germline ends. This CDR3 has 15 amino acids. The genes are TRBV9 and TRBJ2-2, with D hard to call. Sample: PBMCs. This sequence originates from a woman in her thirties or forties in good health and CMV-seropositive. Here the CDR3 reads CASTTTPADTGELFF. The CDR3 nucleotides are TGTGCCAGCACCACTACCCCCGCGGACACCGGGGAGCTGTTTTTT.